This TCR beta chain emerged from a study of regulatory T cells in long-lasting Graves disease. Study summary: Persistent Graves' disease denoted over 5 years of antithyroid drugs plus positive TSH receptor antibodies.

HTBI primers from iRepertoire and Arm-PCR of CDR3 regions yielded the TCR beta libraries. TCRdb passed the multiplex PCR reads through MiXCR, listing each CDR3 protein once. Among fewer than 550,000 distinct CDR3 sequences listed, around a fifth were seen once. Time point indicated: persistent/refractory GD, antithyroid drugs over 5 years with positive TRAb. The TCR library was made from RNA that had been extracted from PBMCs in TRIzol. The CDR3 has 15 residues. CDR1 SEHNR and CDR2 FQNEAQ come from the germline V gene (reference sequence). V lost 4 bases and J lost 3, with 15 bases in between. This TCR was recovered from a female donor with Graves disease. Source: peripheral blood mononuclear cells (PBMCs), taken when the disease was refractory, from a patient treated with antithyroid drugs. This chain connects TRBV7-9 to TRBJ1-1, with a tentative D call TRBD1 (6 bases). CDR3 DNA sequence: TGTGCCAGCAGCTACCGGGGGGCCGGCGACACTGAAGCTTTCTTT. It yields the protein CASSYRGAGDTEAFF. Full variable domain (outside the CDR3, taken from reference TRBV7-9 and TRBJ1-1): DTGVSQNPRHKITKRGQNVTFRCDPISEHNRLYWYRQTLGQGPEFLTYFQNEAQLEKSRLLSDRFSAERPKGSFSTLEIQRTEQGDSAMYLCASSYRGAGDTEAFFGQGTRLTVV.